This T cell receptor beta chain is from a study of cytomegalovirus exposure and HLA in healthy donors. Study-wide points: Reportedly, fewer N-insertions than the roughly 700-donor mean appeared in an Asian-associated ancestry cluster in a later analysis.

Germline CDR1 LNHDA, CDR2 SQIVND (reference sequence). The CDR3 has 16 amino acids. Trimming shortened V by 7 bases and J by 0 bases, and 18 bases separated the two germline ends. It was with 60 Vbeta and 13 Jbeta primers that the PCR ran. Produced via immunoSEQ multiplex PCR; TCRdb's table is partial and in-frame only. Of 90,000 to 120,000 clones listed, approximately 80% are singletons. With respect to this clone: As yet, its antigen is unknown.

Material for sequencing was PBMCs. This TCR was sampled from a male donor in good health and CMV-seronegative. V and J are TRBV19 and TRBJ1-1, with D perhaps TRBD1 (6 bases). CDR3 protein: CASTLKGGLLNTEAFF. Here the CDR3 DNA reads TGTGCCAGTACCCTCAAGGGGGGGCTACTGAACACTGAAGCTTTCTTT.